This passage covers 20 T cell receptor beta chains from one sample sequenced in a study of metastatic and nonmetastatic thyroid tumors. TCRdb re-called the PCR reads through MiXCR. The sample records several thousand clones, around 25% being singletons. No treatment had been given to any patient before thyroid surgery. The sample was tumor tissue. The receptors were sampled from a female donor with papillary thyroid cancer or a benign thyroid nodule (not recorded which). Some clones in this sample may be carry-over from other donors' samples.

This clone appeared a few times. The genes are TRBV19 and TRBJ2-7; 8 positions match TRBD2. Per the germline V gene, CDR1 is LNHDA and CDR2 is SQIVND (reference sequence). This CDR3 has 15 residues. V shed 5 bases and J 3 bases; nucleotides not matched to a gene: 9. The CDR3 DNA follows: TGTGCCAGTAGTGAGACTAGCGCATTACTCTACGAGCAGTACTTC. Encoded protein: CASSETSALLYEQYF.

About this clone itself: The CDR3 does not close with the conserved phenylalanine or tryptophan, likely indicating a read error. V is TRBV20-1 and J is TRBJ1-5; D may be TRBD1 (6 bases). The CDR3 is made up of 18 amino acids. From germline, CDR1 is DFQATT and CDR2 SNEGSKA (reference sequence). CDR3 residues: CSARGLGAKQYSNQHQHL. CDR3 nucleotides: TGCAGTGCTAGGGGCCTGGGGGCCAAACAATATAGCAATCAGCACCAGCATTTG.

A remark on this clone: One junction end disagrees with the germline gene, perhaps due to a read error. The chain is built from TRBV6-1 and TRBJ1-5, with TRBD1 identical over 7 bases. The CDR3 extends over 15 amino acids. Germline V gives CDR1 MNHNS, CDR2 SASEGT. CDR3 region: CTSSIDRERGQPQHF. CDR3 nucleotide sequence: TGTACCAGCAGTATCGACAGGGAGCGGGGTCAGCCCCAGCATTTT.

This clone has only a few counts. This chain joins TRBV12-3 or TRBV12-4 and TRBJ2-1; TRBD2 aligns across 8 bases. This CDR3 region has 15 residues. V was pared by 3 bases and J by 3 bases, with 4 bases of the junction left unmatched. As DNA, the CDR3 is TGTGCCAGCAGTTTTGGTAGCGGGGTCTACAATGAGCAGTTCTTC. It specifies CASSFGSGVYNEQFF.

By frequency in the sample, this clone is medium-sized. The chain is built from TRBV20-1 and TRBJ2-7; D tentatively reads TRBD1 or TRBD2 (5 bases each). Per the germline V gene, CDR1 is DFQATT and CDR2 is SNEGSKA (reference sequence). V lost 4 bases and J 2 bases, leaving 12 bases between the germline ends. The CDR3 runs 13 residues. CDR3 DNA sequence: TGCAGTGCTACCTCGGGACCCACCTACGAGCAGTACTTC. Amino acids: CSATSGPTYEQYF.

Note on this clone: This CDR3 is missing its conserved last phenylalanine or tryptophan, likely due to a read error. The DNA is left out, because the CDR3 cannot be placed on it with certainty; the CDR3 is given as TCRdb lists it. The J gene is TRBJ1-4, the V gene TRBV9; TRBD1 is taken as the D call from the table, unchecked against the DNA. Per germline, CDR1 SGDLS and CDR2 YYNGEE. Inclusive of both ends, the CDR3 amounts to 8 amino acids. The CDR3 sequence is CASILAPG.

Ten or more counts support this clone. J is TRBJ2-2 and V is TRBV4-2, with D perhaps TRBD1 (6 bases). CDR3 length equals 16 residues. V lost 4 bases to trimming and J lost 0 bases, with 12 bases between them. CDR1 and CDR2 (germline): LGHNA, YNFKEQ. CDR3 sequence (DNA): TGTGCCAGCAGCCCTCTTGGGGGCGCGAACACCGGGGAGCTGTTTTTT. Translated, it gives CASSPLGGANTGELFF.

The rearrangement links TRBV6-1 to TRBJ2-3; 10 bases fit TRBD2. V lost 5 bases, J lost 5 bases, and 4 bases stayed unmatched. The CDR3 sequence is 14 residues long. Germline CDR1 MNHNS, CDR2 SASEGT. In DNA, the CDR3 is TGTGCCAGCAGTCTAGCGGGAGTAGTAGATACGCAGTATTTT. Its protein is CASSLAGVVDTQYF.

CDR3 sequence (DNA): TGTGCCAGCACCGGTCTCGGGACAGGGATATACAATGAGCAGTTCTTC. Its protein product is CASTGLGTGIYNEQFF. This chain uses TRBV6-2 or TRBV6-3 with TRBJ2-1; TRBD1 agrees at 9 bases. CDR1 and CDR2 from the germline V gene are MNHEY and SVGEGT. Trimming removed 7 bases from V and 4 bases from J; junction bases left unmatched: 11. This CDR3 has 16 residues.

This clone appeared once. The chain employs TRBV5-1 and TRBJ1-1; D may be TRBD1 (6 bases). This CDR3 comprises 16 residues. CDR1 SGHRS and CDR2 YFSETQ come from the germline V gene. Trimming removed 1 base from V and 4 bases from J, with 17 bases in between. The CDR3 DNA sequence: TGCGCCAGCAGCTTGAACGGGGGCGGCAGGAGCACTGAAGCTTTCTTT. This encodes CASSLNGGGRSTEAFF.

This chain links TRBV6-1 with TRBJ2-2; unclear D gene. This CDR3 is 15 amino acids long. Germline assignment: CDR1 MNHNS and CDR2 SASEGT. Trimming stripped 4 bases from V and 3 bases from J, with 12 bases between. The CDR3 bases are TGTGCCAGCAGTGCCCTCGGCGGCGACACCGGGGAGCTGTTTTTT. Amino acid sequence: CASSALGGDTGELFF.

This clone was picked up many times. This chain's CDR3 is CASSLGLRAYEQYF. CDR3 in DNA: TGTGCCAGCAGCTTGGGACTTAGGGCCTACGAGCAGTACTTC. The rearrangement uses TRBV11-3 and TRBJ2-7; D is perhaps TRBD2 (6 bases). The ends were cut back, 3 bases at V and 2 bases at J, with 11 bases in the middle. The germline V gene encodes CDR1 SGHNT and CDR2 YENEEA. The length of the CDR3 is 14 residues.

This clone was seen more than once but under ten times. V usage is TRBV28 and J usage is TRBJ1-2; D is undetermined. This CDR3 has 14 residues. Germline assignment: CDR1 MDHEN and CDR2 SYDVKM. Trimming took 6 bases from V and 2 from J, leaving 13 bases between them. The CDR3 reads CASRFSAGNYGYTF. The CDR3 nucleotides read TGTGCCAGCAGATTCTCGGCTGGAAACTATGGCTACACCTTC.

This chain uses TRBV20-1 with TRBJ1-1, with a tentative D call TRBD1 (6 bases). V gave up 0 bases and J gave up 5 bases, with 13 bases separating them. The CDR3 has 14 amino acids. In germline, CDR1 is DFQATT, CDR2 SNEGSKA (reference sequence). Here the CDR3 reads CSARDAGAGTEAFF. The CDR3, as DNA: TGCAGTGCTAGAGATGCAGGGGCAGGGACTGAAGCTTTCTTT.

The table lists this clone with many counts. The chain combines TRBV12-5 with TRBJ2-5, with no clear D. CDR1 LGHNT and CDR2 FRNRAP come from the germline V gene. The germline V and J ends were trimmed by 5 bases and 3 bases, with 10 bases remaining between them. The CDR3 runs 13 residues. CDR3 protein: CASGGQLEETQYF. DNA for the CDR3: TGTGCTAGTGGTGGCCAGCTAGAAGAGACCCAGTACTTC.

Relative to its sample, this clone is medium-sized. The chain employs TRBV6-1 and TRBJ1-2; D is possibly TRBD1 (6 bases). The CDR3 is made up of 14 amino acids. Looked up from germline, CDR1 is MNHNS and CDR2 is SASEGT. Trimming removed 8 bases from V and 0 bases from J, with 13 bases in between. The CDR3, as DNA: TGTGCCAGCCCCGGAAAGGGGGCTAACTATGGCTACACCTTC. Translated, it gives CASPGKGANYGYTF.

By frequency in the sample, this clone is medium-sized. This chain joins TRBV28 and TRBJ2-1, with D tentatively TRBD1 (6 bases). V lost 1 base and J 3 bases, leaving 10 bases between the germline ends. This CDR3 has 15 residues. Germline V CDR1 and CDR2: MDHEN, SYDVKM. As DNA, the CDR3 is TGTGCCAGCAGTTTATACCAACAGGGCTACAATGAGCAGTTCTTC. Amino acids: CASSLYQQGYNEQFF.

This clone is deemed medium-sized. CDR3: CATSRTNWGGYTF. CDR3 coding DNA: TGTGCCACCAGCCGCACGAATTGGGGCGGCTACACCTTC. V usage is TRBV24-1 and J usage is TRBJ1-2; weak D call: TRBD1 (5 bases). V lost 7 bases, J lost 8 bases, and 16 bases lay in between. The CDR3 is made up of 13 amino acids. From germline, CDR1 is KGHDR and CDR2 SFDVKD.

This clone was observed a handful of times. This chain uses TRBV6-1 with TRBJ1-1; TRBD1 is a possible D gene (6 bases). V lost 6 bases, J lost 5 bases, and 16 bases lay in between. Germline CDR1 MNHNS, CDR2 SASEGT. The CDR3 extends over 14 amino acids. The CDR3 region has the DNA TGTGCCAGCAGGGGATTGGGCAGGGGAACTGAAGCTTTCTTT. Its protein product is CASRGLGRGTEAFF.

This clone has only a few counts. The CDR3 region is CASSLGTGVYEQYF. As DNA, the CDR3 is TGTGCCAGCAGTTTAGGAACGGGAGTCTACGAGCAGTACTTC. The V call is TRBV12-3 or TRBV12-4, the J call TRBJ2-7; tentatively, D is TRBD2 (6 bases). This CDR3 is built from 14 residues. Trimming left V 1 base short and J 3 bases short, with 10 bases between.